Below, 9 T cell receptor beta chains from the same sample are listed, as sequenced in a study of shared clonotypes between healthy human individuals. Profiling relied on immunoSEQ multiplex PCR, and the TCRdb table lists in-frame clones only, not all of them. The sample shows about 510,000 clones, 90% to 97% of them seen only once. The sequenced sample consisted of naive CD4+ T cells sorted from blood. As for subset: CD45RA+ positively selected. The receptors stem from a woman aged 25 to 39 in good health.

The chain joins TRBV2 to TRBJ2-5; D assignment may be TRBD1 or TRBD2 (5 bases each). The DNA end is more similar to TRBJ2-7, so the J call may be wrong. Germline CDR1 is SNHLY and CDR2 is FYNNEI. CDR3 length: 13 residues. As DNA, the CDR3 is TGTGCCAGCAGTGTTGAGGGGAACCACGAGCAGTACTTC. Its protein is CASSVEGNHEQYF.

The CDR3 region is CASSLPGSHEQYF. The CDR3 DNA reads as TGTGCCAGCAGCTTGCCAGGGAGCCACGAGCAGTACTTC. The chain carries TRBV5-4 and TRBJ2-7, with D perhaps matching TRBD1 or TRBD2 (5 bases each). The CDR3 length is 13 residues. Germline V gene sequence: CDR1 SGHNT, CDR2 YYREEE (reference sequence). V lost 1 base, J lost 5 bases, and 10 bases lay in between.

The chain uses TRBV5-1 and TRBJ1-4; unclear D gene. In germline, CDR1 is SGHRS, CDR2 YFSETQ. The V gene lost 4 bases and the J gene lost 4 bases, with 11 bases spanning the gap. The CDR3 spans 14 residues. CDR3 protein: CASSGHGVNEKLFF. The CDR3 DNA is TGCGCCAGCAGCGGGCACGGAGTTAATGAAAAACTGTTTTTT.

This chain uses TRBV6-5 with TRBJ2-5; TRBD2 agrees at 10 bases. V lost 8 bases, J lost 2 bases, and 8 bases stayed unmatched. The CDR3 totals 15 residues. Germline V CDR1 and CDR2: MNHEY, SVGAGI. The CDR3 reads CASGVAGGGQETQYF. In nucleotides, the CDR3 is TGTGCCAGCGGGGTAGCGGGAGGAGGTCAAGAGACCCAGTACTTC.

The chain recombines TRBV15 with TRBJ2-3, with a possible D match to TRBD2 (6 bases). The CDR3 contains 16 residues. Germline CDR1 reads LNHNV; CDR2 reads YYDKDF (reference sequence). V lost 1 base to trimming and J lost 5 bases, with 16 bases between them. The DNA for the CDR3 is TGTGCCACCAGCAGAGGTGGGACGGGAGTGAAAGATACGCAGTATTTT. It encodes CATSRGGTGVKDTQYF. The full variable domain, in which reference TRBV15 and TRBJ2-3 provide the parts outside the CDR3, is DAMVIQNPRYQVTQFGKPVTLSCSQTLNHNVMYWYQQKSSQAPKLLFHYYDKDFNNEADTPDNFQSRRPNTSFCFLDIRSPGLGDTAMYLCATSRGGTGVKDTQYFGPGTRLTVL.

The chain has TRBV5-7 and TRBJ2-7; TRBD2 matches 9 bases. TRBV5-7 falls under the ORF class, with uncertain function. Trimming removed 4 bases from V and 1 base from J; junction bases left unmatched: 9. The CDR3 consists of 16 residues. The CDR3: CASSQTSGRLSYEQYF. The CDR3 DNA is TGTGCCAGCAGCCAGACTAGCGGTCGTCTATCCTACGAGCAGTACTTC.

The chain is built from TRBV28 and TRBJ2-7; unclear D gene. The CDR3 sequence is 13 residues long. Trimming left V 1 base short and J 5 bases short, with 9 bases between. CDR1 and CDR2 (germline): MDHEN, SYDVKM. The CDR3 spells CASSLSAVHEQYF. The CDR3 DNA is TGTGCCAGCAGTTTATCTGCGGTCCACGAGCAGTACTTC.

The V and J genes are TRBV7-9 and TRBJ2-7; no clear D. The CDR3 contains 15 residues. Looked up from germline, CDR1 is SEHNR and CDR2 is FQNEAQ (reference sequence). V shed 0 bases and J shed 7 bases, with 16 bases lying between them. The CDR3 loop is CASSLAVGPLREQYF. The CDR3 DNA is TGTGCCAGCAGCTTAGCGGTCGGTCCTCTGAGGGAGCAGTACTTC.

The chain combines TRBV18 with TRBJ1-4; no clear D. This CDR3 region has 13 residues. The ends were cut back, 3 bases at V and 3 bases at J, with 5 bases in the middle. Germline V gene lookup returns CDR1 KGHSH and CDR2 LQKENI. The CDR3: CASSPNPNEKLFF. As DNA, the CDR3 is TGTGCCAGCTCACCGAACCCTAATGAAAAACTGTTTTTT.